The clone carrying this TCR beta chain qualifies as large. What it binds is not known. Adaptor-ligated barcode primers were used to amplify TRBV12-4/TRBJ1-2 clonotypes. TCRdb reanalysed the multiplex PCR reads using MiXCR and keeps one entry per CDR3 protein. The sample has approximately 1,200 distinct CDR3 sequences; roughly 25% are singletons. Findings of the study overall: Tumor memory CD4+ T cell TCR gene usage was found to cluster with blood and lymph node memory CD4+ cells and with lymph node naive CD4+ cells. Under 2.3% of tumor Treg sequences matched blood Tregs or memory cells. Tumor Treg TCRs overlapped most with tumor naive CD4+ cells.

The CDR3 spans 12 residues. V gave up 7 bases and J gave up 6 bases, with 12 bases separating them. Cells sorted as Tregs were CD4+, CD25+ and CD127-/low. Sequencing input: tumor-infiltrating Tregs sorted from the breast tumor. This TCR was recovered from a female donor with breast cancer. The V and J genes are TRBV12-3 or TRBV12-4 and TRBJ1-2; D ambiguous. The CDR3 sequence is CASTLSGHGYTF. The CDR3, as DNA: TGTGCCAGCACCCTATCCGGGCATGGCTACACCTTC.